This T cell receptor beta chain was retrieved from a study of T-cell reconstitution after alpha-beta-depleted transplantation in children (dated by TCRdb to the mid-2010s). As for the study more broadly: The study quantitatively tracked T-cell immune reconstitution after TCRalphabeta/CD19-depleted allogeneic hematopoietic cell transplantation in children using TCR repertoire profiling. The full study reports these points: The apparently early recovery of alphabetaT-cell counts about two months after transplant reportedly depended on only several hundred rapidly expanded clones that came from non-depleted graft cells. Over subsequent months, a decline in hyperexpanded clone frequencies was noted, and after one year, T-cell counts and TCRbeta diversity were mostly ascribed to newly produced T cells. In some patients, the high TCRbeta diversity seen at day 60 was put down to recipient T cells and intrathymic progenitors that had survived conditioning.

This clonotype has at least ten counts. The antigen it binds to is not known. No base-level quality is on record; no much larger clone is a single base apart. Receptor libraries were prepared by PCR. Sequencing took place on an Illumina HiSeq 2500. TCR library preparation used molecular barcoding, with unique molecular identifiers applied to normalize quantification of the TCRbeta repertoire. TCRdb reanalyzed the raw reads on its own, using fastp at Q25 for trimming and MiXCR for clone calling, and kept in-frame beta chains. Each CDR3 protein gets just one entry, which takes the most common genes and DNA from the rows behind it. In this sample the table shows 490,000 or so distinct CDR3 sequences, roughly a tenth of which occur a single time. Just over 2% of the sample goes to the ten largest clones. CDR1 SNHLY and CDR2 FYNNEI were looked up in the germline V gene. Compared with germline, V lacks 7 bases and J lacks 5 bases; bases without a gene match: 5. The CDR3 spans 13 residues, from the cysteine through the phenylalanine. Only CDR3 DNA is held: 39 bases, read in frame from base 1.

According to the study, the label for this sample's treatment or condition signals: allogeneic hematopoietic cell transplantation with graft depleted of TCRalphabeta T cells and CD19 B cells. The transplant recipients were children given TCRalphabeta/CD19-depleted allogeneic hematopoietic cell grafts. The clonotype comes from a child aged 2 to 15 with inherited bone marrow failure, due to receive a stem cell transplant. The sample in question was PBMCs, obtained before TCRalphabeta/CD19-depleted stem cell transplant. This sequence uses TRBV2 and TRBJ2-7, with 10 central nucleotides matching TRBD1. The nucleotides read TGTGCCAGCACCCCGGGACAGGGGAACGAGCAGTACTTC. Its translation is CASTPGQGNEQYF.